This T cell receptor (beta chain) was found in a study of CD8 T cells in ankylosing spondylitis. TCRdb re-called the 5' RACE reads with MiXCR, one entry per CDR3 protein. The sample holds 300,000 to 400,000 distinct CDR3 sequences, 11% seen once. The CDR3 sequence is 13 residues long. J lost 5 bases, V lost 2 bases, and 3 bases had no gene match. Germline CDR1 and CDR2: DFQATT and SNEGSKA (reference sequence). The table lists this clonotype with many counts. The rearrangement joins TRBV20-1 to TRBJ2-1, with 7 bases identical to TRBD2. The sequence derives from a female donor with ankylosing spondylitis or in good health (not recorded which). Sequencing was done on a sample of blood, either unsorted or a sorted T cell fraction (not recorded which). Written as DNA, the CDR3 is TGCAGTGCTAGACTAGCGGAAAACAATGAGCAGTTCTTC. Translation: CSARLAENNEQFF.